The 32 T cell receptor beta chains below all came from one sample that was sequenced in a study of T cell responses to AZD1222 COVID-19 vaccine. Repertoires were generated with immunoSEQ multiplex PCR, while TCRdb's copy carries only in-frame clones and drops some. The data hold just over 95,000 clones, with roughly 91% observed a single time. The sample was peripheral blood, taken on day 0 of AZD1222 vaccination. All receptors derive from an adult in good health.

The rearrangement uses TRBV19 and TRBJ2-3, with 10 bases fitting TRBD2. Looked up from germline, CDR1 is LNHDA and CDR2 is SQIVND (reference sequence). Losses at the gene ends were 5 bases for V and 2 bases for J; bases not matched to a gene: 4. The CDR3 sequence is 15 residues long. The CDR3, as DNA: TGTGCCAGTAGTCCTAGCGGGGGCGACACAGATACGCAGTATTTT. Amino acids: CASSPSGGDTDTQYF.

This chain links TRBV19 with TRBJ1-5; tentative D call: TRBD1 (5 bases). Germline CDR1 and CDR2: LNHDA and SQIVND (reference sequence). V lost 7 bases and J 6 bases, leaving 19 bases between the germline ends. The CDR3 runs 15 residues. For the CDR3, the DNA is TGTGCCAGTACCAACCTTAGGGGTATCCCTCAGCCCCAGCATTTT. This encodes CASTNLRGIPQPQHF.

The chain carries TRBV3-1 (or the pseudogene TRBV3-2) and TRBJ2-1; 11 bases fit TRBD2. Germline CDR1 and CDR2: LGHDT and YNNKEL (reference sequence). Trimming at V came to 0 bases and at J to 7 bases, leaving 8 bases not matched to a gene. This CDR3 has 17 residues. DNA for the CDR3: TGTGCCAGCAGCCAAGATTTGGCTAGCGGGGGGATAAATGAGCAGTTCTTC. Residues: CASSQDLASGGINEQFF.

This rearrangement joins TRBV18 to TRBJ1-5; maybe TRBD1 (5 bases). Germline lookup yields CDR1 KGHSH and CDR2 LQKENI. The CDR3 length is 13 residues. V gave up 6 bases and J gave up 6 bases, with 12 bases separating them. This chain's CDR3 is CASSPDQGQPQHF. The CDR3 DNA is TGTGCCAGCTCCCCCGACCAGGGTCAGCCCCAGCATTTT.

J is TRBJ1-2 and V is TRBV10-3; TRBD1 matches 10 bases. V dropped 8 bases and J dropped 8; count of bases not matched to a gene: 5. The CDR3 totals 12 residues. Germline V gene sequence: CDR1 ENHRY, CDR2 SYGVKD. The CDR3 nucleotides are TGTGCCATCTTGCGGGACAGGGGAGGCTACACCTTC. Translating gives CAILRDRGGYTF.

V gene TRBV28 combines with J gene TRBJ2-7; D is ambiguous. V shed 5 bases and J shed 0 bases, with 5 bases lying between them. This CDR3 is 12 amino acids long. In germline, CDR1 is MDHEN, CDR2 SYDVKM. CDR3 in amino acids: CASSRVSYEQYF. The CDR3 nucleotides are TGTGCCAGCAGTCGGGTCTCCTACGAGCAGTACTTC.

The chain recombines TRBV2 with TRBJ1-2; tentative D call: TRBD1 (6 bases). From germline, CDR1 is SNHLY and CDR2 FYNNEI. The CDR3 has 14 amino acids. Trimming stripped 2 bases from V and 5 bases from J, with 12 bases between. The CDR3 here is CASSERSGTYGYTF. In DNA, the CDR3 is TGTGCCAGCAGTGAAAGGAGTGGGACATATGGCTACACCTTC.

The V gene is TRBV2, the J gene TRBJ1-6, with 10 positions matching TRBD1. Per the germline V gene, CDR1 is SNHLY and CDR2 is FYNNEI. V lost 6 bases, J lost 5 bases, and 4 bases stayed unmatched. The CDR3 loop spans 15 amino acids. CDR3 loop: CASRATGGDNSPLHF. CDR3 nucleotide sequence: TGTGCCAGCAGAGCGACAGGGGGCGATAATTCACCCCTCCACTTT.

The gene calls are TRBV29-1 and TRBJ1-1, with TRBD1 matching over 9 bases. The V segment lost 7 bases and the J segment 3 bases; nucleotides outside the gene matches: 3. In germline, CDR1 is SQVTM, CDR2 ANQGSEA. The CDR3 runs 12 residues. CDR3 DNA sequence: TGCAGCGCGGACAGGGGATACACTGAAGCTTTCTTT. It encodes CSADRGYTEAFF.

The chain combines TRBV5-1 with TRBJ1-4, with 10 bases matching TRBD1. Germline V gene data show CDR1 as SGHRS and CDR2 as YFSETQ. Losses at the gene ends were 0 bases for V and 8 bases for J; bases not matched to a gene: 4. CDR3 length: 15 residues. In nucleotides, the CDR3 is TGCGCCAGCAGCTTGGCCGGGACAGGGGAAGAAAAACTGTTTTTT. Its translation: CASSLAGTGEEKLFF.

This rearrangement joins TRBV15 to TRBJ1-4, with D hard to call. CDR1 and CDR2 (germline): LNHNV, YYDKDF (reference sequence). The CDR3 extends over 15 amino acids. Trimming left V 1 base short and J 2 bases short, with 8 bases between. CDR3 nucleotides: TGTGCCACCAGCAGAGTCCGGCGGACTAATGAAAAACTGTTTTTT. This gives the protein CATSRVRRTNEKLFF.

CDR3 amino acids: CASRWGRDTEAFF. The CDR3 bases are TGTGCCAGCAGATGGGGCAGGGACACTGAAGCTTTCTTT. The J gene is TRBJ1-1, the V gene TRBV6-5, with a tentative D call TRBD1 (5 bases). Germline lookup yields CDR1 MNHEY and CDR2 SVGAGI. This CDR3 spans 13 amino acids. V was shortened by 6 bases and J by 3 bases, with 11 bases between the two germline ends.

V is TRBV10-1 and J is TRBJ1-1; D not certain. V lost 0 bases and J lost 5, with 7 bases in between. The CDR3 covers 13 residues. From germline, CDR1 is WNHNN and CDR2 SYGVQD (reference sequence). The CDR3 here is CASSESRLTEAFF. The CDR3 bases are TGCGCCAGCAGTGAGTCTAGGCTGACTGAAGCTTTCTTT.

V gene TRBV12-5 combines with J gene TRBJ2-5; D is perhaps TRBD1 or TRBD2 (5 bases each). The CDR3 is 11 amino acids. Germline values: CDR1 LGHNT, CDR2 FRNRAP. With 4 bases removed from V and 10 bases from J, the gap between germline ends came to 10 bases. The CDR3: CASGWGRGQYF. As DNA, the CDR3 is TGTGCTAGTGGTTGGGGCCGGGGCCAGTACTTC. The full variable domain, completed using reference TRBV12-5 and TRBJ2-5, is DARVTQTPRHKVTEMGQEVTMRCQPILGHNTVFWYRQTMMQGLELLAYFRNRAPLDDSGMPKDRFSAEMPDATLATLKIQPSEPRDSAVYFCASGWGRGQYFGPGTRLLVL.

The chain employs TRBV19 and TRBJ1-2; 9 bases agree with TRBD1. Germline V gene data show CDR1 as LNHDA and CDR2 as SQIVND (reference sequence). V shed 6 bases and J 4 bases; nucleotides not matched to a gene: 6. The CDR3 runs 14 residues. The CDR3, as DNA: TGTGCCAGTAGAAGGACAGGGGAAGCCTATGGCTACACCTTC. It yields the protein CASRRTGEAYGYTF.

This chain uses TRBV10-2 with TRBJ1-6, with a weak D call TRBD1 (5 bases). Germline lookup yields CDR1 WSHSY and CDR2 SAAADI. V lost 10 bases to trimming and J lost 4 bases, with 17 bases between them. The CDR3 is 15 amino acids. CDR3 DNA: TGCGCCACCACCCTGCTGCAGGGTTATAATTCACCCCTCCACTTT. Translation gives CATTLLQGYNSPLHF.

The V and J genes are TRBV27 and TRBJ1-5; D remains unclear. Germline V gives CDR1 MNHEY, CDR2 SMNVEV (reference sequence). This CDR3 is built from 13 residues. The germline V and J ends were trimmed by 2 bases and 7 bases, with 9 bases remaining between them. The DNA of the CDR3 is TGTGCCAGCAGTTTAGCCAGTCGACAGCCCCAGCATTTT. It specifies CASSLASRQPQHF.

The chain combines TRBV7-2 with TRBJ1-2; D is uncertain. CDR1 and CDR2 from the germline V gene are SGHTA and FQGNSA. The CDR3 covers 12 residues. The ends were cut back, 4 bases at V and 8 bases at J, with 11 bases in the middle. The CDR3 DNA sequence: TGTGCCAGCAGCTCAAACACATACGGCTACACCTTC. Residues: CASSSNTYGYTF.

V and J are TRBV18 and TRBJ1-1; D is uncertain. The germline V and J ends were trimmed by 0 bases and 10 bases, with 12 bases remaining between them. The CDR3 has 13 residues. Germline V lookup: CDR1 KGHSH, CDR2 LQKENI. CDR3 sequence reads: CASSPPREFAAFF. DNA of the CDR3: TGTGCCAGCTCACCACCACGAGAGTTCGCAGCTTTCTTT.

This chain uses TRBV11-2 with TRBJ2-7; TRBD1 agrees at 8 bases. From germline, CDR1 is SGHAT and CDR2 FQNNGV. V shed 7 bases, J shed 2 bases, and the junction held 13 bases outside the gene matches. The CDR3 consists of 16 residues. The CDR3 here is CASTSRQGAEPYEQYF. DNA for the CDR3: TGTGCCAGCACCTCTCGCCAGGGGGCCGAACCCTACGAGCAGTACTTC.

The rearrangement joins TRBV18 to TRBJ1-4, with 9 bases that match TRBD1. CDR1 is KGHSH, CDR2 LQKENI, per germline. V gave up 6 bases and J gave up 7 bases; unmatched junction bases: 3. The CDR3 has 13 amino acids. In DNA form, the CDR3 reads TGTGCCAGCTCGGGGGACAGGGTTGAAAAACTGTTTTTT. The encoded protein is CASSGDRVEKLFF. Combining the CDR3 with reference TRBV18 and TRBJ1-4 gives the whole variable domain NAGVMQNPRHLVRRRGQEARLRCSPMKGHSHVYWYRQLPEEGLKFMVYLQKENIIDESGMPKERFSAEFPKEGPSILRIQQVVRGDSAAYFCASSGDRVEKLFFGSGTQLSVL.

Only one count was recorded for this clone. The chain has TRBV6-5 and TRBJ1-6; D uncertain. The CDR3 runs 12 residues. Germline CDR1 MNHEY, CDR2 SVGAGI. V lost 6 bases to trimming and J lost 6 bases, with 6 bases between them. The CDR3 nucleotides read TGTGCCAGCAGCGACCCTAATTCACCCCTCCACTTT. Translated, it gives CASSDPNSPLHF.

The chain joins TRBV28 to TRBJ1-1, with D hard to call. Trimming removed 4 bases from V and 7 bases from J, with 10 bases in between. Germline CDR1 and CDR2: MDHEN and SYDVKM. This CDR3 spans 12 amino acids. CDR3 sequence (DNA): TGTGCCAGCAGTTCCTCGGTTTTTGAAGCTTTCTTT. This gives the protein CASSSSVFEAFF.

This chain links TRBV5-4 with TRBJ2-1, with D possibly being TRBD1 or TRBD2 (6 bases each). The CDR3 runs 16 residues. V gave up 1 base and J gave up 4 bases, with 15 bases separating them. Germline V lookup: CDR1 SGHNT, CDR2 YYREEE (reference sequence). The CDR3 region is CASSLRDGGAYNEQFF. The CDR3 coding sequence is TGTGCCAGCAGCTTGCGGGACGGGGGCGCTTACAATGAGCAGTTCTTC.

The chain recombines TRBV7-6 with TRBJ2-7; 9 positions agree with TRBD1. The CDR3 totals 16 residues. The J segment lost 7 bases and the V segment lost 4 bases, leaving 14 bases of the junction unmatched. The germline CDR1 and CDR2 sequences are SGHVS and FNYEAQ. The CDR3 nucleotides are TGTGCCAGCAGCTCAGTCCGTGGGACAGGGACGTGGGAGCAGTACTTC. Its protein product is CASSSVRGTGTWEQYF.

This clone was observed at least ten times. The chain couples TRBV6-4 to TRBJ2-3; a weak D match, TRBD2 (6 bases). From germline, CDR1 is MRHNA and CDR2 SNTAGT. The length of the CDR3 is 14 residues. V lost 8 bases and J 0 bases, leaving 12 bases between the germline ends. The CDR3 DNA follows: TGTGCCAGCTCGCGGGAACCTAGCACAGATACGCAGTATTTT. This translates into CASSREPSTDTQYF.

The CDR3: CASSYQATNEKLFF. The CDR3 DNA sequence: TGCGCCAGCAGCTACCAGGCAACTAATGAAAAACTGTTTTTT. This rearrangement joins TRBV5-1 to TRBJ1-4; D remains unclear. The CDR3 consists of 14 residues. Germline V lookup: CDR1 SGHRS, CDR2 YFSETQ. With 3 bases removed from V and 0 bases from J, the gap between germline ends came to 6 bases.

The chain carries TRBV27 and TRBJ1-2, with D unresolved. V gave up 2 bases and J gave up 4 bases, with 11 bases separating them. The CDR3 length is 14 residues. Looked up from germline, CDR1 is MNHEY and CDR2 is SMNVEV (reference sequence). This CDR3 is CASSLREGGYGYTF. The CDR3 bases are TGTGCCAGCAGTTTAAGGGAAGGTGGCTATGGCTACACCTTC.

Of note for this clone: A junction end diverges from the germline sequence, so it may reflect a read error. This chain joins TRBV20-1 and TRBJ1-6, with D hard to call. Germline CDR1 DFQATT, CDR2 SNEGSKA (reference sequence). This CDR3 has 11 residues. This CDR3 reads CSAGEGSALHF. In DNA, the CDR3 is TGCAGTGCTGGAGAAGGCTCAGCCCTCCACTTT.

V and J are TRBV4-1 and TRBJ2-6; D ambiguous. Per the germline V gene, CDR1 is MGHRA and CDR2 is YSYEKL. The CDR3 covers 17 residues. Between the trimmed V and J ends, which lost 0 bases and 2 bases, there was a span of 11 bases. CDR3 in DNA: TGCGCCAGCAGCCAAGATACGGCTTTTGCTGGGGCCAACGTCCTGACTTTC. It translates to CASSQDTAFAGANVLTF.

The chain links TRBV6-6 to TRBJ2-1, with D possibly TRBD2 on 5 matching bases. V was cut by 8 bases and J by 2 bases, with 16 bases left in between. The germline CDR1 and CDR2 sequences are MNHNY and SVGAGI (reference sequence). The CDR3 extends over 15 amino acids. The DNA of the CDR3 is TGTGCCAGCGGAAGAGCGGTATGGACCTACAATGAGCAGTTCTTC. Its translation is CASGRAVWTYNEQFF.

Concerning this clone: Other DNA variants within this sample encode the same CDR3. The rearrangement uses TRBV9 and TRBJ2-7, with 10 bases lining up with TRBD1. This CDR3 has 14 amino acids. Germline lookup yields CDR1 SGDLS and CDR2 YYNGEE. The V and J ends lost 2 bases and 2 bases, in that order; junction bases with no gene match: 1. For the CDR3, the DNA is TGTGCCAGCAGCGTCGGACAGGGGGCCTACGAGCAGTACTTC. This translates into CASSVGQGAYEQYF.